The clone carrying this T cell receptor beta chain turned up a few times. Antigen specificity is unknown. V was trimmed by 0 bases and J by 7 bases, leaving 13 bases between them. The CDR3 loop spans 15 amino acids. Germline CDR1 is SGHRS and CDR2 is YFSETQ. The source of the sample is a study of T-cell memory formation after mild COVID-19. Study-wide findings and caveats: Clones from the second wave (peaking day 37) had unconfirmed SARS-CoV-2 specificity. Whereas later expanders leaned CD4+, clones contracting day 15 to 85 showed a balanced CD4/CD8 makeup.

From the 5' RACE reads, TCRdb called clonotypes with MiXCR, one entry per CDR3 protein. The table includes over 250,000 distinct CDR3 sequences, 15% to 20% detected once. The chain carries TRBV5-1 and TRBJ1-4; tentatively, D is TRBD1 (5 bases). Material: PBMCs or a T cell subset sorted from them (not recorded which). The sequence was collected from a man aged 18 to 30 who had mild COVID-19 (a few samples of this study predate the infection). Cell type and time point are not known. The CDR3 coding sequence is TGCGCCAGCAGCTTGGCCGGAACCGGGGGTGAAAAACTGTTTTTT. This codes for CASSLAGTGGEKLFF.